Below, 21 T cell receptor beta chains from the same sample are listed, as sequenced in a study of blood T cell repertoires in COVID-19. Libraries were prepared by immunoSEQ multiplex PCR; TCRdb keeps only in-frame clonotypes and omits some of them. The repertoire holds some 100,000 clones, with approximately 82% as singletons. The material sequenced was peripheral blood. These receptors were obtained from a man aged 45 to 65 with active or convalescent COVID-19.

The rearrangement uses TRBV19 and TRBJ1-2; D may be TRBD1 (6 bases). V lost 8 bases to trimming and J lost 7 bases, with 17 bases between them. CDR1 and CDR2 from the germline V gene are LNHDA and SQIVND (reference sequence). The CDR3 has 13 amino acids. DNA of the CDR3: TGTGCCAGTTCCTTTCCCGGGACATTTGGCTACACCTTC. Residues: CASSFPGTFGYTF.

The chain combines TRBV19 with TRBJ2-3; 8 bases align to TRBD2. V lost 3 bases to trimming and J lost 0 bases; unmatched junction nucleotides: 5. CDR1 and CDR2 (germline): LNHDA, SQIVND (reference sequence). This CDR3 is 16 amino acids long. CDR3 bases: TGTGCCAGTAGTATTCAACTAGCGGAAAGCACAGATACGCAGTATTTT. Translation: CASSIQLAESTDTQYF.

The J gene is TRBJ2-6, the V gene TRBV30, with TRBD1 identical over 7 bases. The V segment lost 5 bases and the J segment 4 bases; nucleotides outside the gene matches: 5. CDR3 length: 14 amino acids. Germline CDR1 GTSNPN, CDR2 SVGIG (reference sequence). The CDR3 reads CAWDEGAGANVLTF. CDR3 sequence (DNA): TGTGCCTGGGATGAGGGGGCAGGGGCCAACGTCCTGACTTTC.

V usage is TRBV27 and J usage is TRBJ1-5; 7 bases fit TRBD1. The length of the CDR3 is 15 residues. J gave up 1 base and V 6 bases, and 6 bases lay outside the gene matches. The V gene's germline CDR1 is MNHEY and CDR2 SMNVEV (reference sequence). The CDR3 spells CASSPTGPSNQPQHF. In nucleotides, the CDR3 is TGTGCCAGCAGCCCGACAGGGCCCAGCAATCAGCCCCAGCATTTT.

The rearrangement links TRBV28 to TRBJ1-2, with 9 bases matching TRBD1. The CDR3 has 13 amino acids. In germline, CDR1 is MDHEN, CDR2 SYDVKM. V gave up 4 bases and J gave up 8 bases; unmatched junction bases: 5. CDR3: CASSSGQGSGYTF. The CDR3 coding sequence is TGTGCCAGCAGTTCGGGACAGGGATCGGGCTACACCTTC.

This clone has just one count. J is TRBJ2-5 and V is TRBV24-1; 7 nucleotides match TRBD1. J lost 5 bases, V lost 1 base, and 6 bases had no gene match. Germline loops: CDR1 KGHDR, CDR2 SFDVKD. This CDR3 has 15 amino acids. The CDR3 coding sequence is TGTGCCACCAGTGATTTCCGCGACAGGGCGGAGACCCAGTACTTC. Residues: CATSDFRDRAETQYF.

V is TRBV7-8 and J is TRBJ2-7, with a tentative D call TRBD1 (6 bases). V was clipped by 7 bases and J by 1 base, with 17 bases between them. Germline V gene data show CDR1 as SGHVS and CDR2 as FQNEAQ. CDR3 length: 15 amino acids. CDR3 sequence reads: CASMRTEQNSYEQYV. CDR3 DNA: TGTGCCAGCATGCGGACAGAACAGAATTCCTACGAGCAGTACGTC.

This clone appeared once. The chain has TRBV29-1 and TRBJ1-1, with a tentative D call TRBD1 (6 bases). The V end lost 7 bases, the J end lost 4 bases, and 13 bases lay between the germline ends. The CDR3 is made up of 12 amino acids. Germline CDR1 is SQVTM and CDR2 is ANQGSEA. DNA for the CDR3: TGCAGCGGGATGTCACAGGGCACTGAAGCTTTCTTT. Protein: CSGMSQGTEAFF. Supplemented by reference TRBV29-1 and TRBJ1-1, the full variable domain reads SAVISQKPSRDICQRGTSLTIQCQVDSQVTMMFWYRQQPGQSLTLIATANQGSEATYESGFVIDKFPISRPNLTFSTLTVSNMSPEDSSIYLCSGMSQGTEAFFGQGTRLTVV.

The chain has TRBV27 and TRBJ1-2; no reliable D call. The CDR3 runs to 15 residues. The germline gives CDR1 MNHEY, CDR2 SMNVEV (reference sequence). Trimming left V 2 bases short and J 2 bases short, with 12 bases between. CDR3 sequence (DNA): TGTGCCAGCAGTTTAGAGTCAACGGGGAACTATGGCTACACCTTC. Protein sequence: CASSLESTGNYGYTF.

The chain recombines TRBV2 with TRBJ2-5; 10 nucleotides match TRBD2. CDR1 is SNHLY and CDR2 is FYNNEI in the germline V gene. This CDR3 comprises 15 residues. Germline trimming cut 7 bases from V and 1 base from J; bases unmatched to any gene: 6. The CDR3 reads CASMGLAGAQETQYF. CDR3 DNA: TGTGCCAGCATGGGGCTAGCGGGGGCCCAAGAGACCCAGTACTTC.

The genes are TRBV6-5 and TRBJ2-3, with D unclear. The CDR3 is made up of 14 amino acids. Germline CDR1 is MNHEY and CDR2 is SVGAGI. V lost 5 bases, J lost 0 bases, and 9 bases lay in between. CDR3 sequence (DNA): TGTGCCAGCAGTCCCCTCCTCAGCACAGATACGCAGTATTTT. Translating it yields CASSPLLSTDTQYF.

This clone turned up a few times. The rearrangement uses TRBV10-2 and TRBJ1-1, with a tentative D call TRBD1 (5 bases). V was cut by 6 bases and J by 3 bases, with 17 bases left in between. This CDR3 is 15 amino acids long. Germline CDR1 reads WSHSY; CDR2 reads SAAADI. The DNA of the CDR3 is TGCGCCAGCAGGCGACCCGGGCAGGGCGACACTGAAGCTTTCTTT. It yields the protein CASRRPGQGDTEAFF.

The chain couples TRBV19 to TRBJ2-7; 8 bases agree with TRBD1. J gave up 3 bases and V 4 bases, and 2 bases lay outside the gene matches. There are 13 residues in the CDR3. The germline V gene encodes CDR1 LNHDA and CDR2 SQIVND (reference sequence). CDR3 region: CASSTGQGYEQYF. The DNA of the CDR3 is TGTGCCAGTAGTACCGGACAGGGCTACGAGCAGTACTTC.

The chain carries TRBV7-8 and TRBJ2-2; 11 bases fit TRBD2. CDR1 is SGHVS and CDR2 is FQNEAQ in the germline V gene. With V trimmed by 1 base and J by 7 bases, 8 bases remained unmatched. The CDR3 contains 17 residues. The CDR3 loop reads CASSLDSGGAGNGELFF. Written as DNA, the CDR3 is TGTGCCAGCAGCTTAGATAGCGGGGGGGCCGGGAACGGGGAGCTGTTTTTT.

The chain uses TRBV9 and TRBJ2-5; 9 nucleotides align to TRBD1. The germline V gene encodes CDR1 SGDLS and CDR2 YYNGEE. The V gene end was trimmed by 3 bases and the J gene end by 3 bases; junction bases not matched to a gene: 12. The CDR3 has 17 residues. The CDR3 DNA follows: TGTGCCAGCAGCGCAGGCCCCCACAGGGGGCTAAAAGAGACCCAGTACTTC. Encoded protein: CASSAGPHRGLKETQYF.

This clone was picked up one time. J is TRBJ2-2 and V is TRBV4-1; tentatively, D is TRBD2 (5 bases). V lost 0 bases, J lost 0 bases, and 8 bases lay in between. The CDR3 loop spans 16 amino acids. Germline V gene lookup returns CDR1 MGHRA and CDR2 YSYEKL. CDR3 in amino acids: CASSQEDGANTGELFF. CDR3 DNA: TGCGCCAGCAGCCAAGAAGACGGGGCGAACACCGGGGAGCTGTTTTTT.

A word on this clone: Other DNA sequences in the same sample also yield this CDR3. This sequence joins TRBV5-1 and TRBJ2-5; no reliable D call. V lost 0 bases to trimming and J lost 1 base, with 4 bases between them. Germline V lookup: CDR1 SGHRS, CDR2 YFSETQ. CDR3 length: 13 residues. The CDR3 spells CASSLDSQETQYF. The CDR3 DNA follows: TGCGCCAGCAGCTTGGACAGCCAAGAGACCCAGTACTTC.

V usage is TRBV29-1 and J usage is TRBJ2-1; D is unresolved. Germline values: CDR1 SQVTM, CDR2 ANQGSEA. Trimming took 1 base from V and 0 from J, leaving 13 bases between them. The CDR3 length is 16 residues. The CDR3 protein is CSVEAGDGFSYNEQFF. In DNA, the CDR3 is TGCAGCGTTGAAGCTGGAGACGGGTTCTCCTACAATGAGCAGTTCTTC.

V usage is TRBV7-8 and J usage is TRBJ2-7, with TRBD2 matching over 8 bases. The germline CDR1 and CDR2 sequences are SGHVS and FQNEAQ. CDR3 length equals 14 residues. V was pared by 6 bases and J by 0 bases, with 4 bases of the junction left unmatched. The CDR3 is CASRLRGDSYEQYF. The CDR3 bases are TGTGCCAGCAGGTTGCGGGGGGACTCCTACGAGCAGTACTTC.

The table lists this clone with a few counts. CDR3 in DNA: TGCGCCAGCAGCCCTCCTGGGGGGGGGCAAGAGACCCAGTACTTC. It specifies CASSPPGGGQETQYF. The genes are TRBV5-1 and TRBJ2-5; TRBD2 matches at 7 bases. CDR3 size: 15 residues. Germline V gene data show CDR1 as SGHRS and CDR2 as YFSETQ. J gave up 2 bases and V 4 bases, and 8 bases lay outside the gene matches.

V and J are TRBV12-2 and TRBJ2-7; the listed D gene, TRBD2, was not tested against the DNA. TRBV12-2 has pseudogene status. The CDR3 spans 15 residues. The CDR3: CASRLAWRTTYEQYV. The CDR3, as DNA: TGTGCAAGTCGCTTAGCGTGGAGGACCACCTACGAGCAGTACGTC.